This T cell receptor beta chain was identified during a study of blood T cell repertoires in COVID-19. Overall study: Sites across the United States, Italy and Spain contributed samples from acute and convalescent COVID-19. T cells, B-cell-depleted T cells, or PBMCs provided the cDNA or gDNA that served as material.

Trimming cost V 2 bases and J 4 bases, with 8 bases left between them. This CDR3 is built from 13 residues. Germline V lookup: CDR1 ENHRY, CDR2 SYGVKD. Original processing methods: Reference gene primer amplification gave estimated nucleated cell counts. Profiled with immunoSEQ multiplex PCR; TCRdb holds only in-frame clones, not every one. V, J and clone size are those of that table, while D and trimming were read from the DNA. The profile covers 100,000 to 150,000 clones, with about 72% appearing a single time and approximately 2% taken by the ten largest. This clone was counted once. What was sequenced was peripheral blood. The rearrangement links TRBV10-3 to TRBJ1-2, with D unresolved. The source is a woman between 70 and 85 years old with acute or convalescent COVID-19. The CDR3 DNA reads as TGTGCCATCAGTGAGGGAGCCTTCTATGGCTACACCTTC. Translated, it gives CAISEGAFYGYTF.